This T cell receptor beta chain originates from a study of vaccination effects on CD4 cells after COVID-19. Turning to the study itself: Post-vaccine sample collection fell at a median of 72 days after the second dose.

Only a few counts were recorded for this clone. Its antigen is still unknown. Study-wide points: There was only 1 of 255 vaccine-induced clones in healthy vaccinees that cross-reacted with common cold coronaviruses. Late in the post-vaccination period, infection-induced and vaccine-induced clones underwent marked clonal contraction.

Germline lookup yields CDR1 GTSNPN and CDR2 SVGIG (reference sequence). The CDR3 contains 10 residues. Trimming removed 3 bases from V and 8 bases from J, with 7 bases in between. Clones were read by immunoSEQ multiplex PCR, and TCRdb kept only the in-frame ones, dropping some. The sample holds about 24,000 clones, around four fifths seen once. Before sequencing, viral peptide pools were used by the ViraFEST assay to expand antigen-specific CD4+ T cells. Cells that had been cultured for about 10 days were the source of isolated CD4+ T cells. The participants, recipients of two vaccine doses, got either BNT162b2 or mRNA-1273. The authors replaced half the medium with IL-2 medium on days 3 and 7.

This clonotype was sampled from a human donor who received a COVID-19 vaccine. The chain couples TRBV30 to TRBJ1-2; D is undetermined. The sequencing here drew on CD4+ T cells from PBMCs cultured with HCoV-NL63 spike peptides, taken after COVID-19 vaccination. As DNA, the CDR3 is TGTGCCTGGAGCCAAGGGGGCTACACCTTC. This sequence encodes CAWSQGGYTF.